This TCR beta chain was recovered during a study of CD8 T cells in Susac syndrome. TCR beta sequences were obtained from blood CD8+ and CD4+ T cells. The study used healthy donors as controls matched for age and sex. With random hexamers, roughly 0.45 to 1 ug RNA was reverse transcribed. TCR beta CDR3 was amplified by immunoSEQ covering 54 Vbeta and 13 Jbeta. Each CDR3 protein gets one entry after TCRdb re-called the immunoSEQ multiplex PCR reads with MiXCR. The data hold roughly 200,000 distinct CDR3 sequences, with roughly 94% observed a single time. V shed 9 bases and J shed 0 bases, with 11 bases lying between them. Germline V gene lookup returns CDR1 MNHGY and CDR2 SVAAGI. This CDR3 has 13 amino acids.

The chain links TRBV6-9 to TRBJ1-1, with unresolved D. The sequencing sample was made of CD4+ T cells from PBMCs. The receptor was derived from a human donor in good health. CDR3 amino acids: CARPSLMNTEAFF. CDR3 nucleotides: TGTGCCAGACCCAGCTTGATGAACACTGAAGCTTTCTTT.